One and the same sample provided the 31 T cell receptor beta chains below, sequenced in a study of spatial heterogeneity in lung cancer. Study outcomes and limitations: Counts of expanded alpha and beta TCRs within tumors tracked the tumor nonsynonymous mutation count.

Specified time point: sample taken at primary tumor resection. TCRdb ran MiXCR on the 5' RACE reads and lists one entry per CDR3 protein. The table shows some 16,000 distinct CDR3 sequences, with over 6.5% occurring only once. Their antigen targets remain unknown. The input for sequencing was lung tumor tissue, taken at surgery. These receptors were taken from a female donor with early-stage non-small cell lung cancer.

A few counts support this clonotype. The CDR3 sequence is CASSHRGVNEQFF. CDR3 nucleotide sequence: TGTGCCAGCAGCCATAGAGGGGTTAATGAGCAGTTCTTC. This chain joins TRBV3-1 and TRBJ2-1; D possibly matches TRBD1 or TRBD2 (5 bases each). The V and J ends lost 3 bases and 7 bases respectively, with 10 bases between them. This CDR3 is 13 amino acids long. Germline CDR1 reads LGHDT; CDR2 reads YNNKEL (reference sequence).

The rearrangement links TRBV13 to TRBJ2-1; TRBD1 aligns across 7 bases. Trimming took 2 bases from V and 5 from J; bases not matched to a gene: 6. Per germline, CDR1 PRHDT and CDR2 FYEKMQ (reference sequence). This CDR3 has 15 residues. The CDR3 is CASSLLTGSHNEQFF. The CDR3 nucleotides read TGTGCCAGCAGCTTATTGACAGGGTCCCACAATGAGCAGTTCTTC.

This clonotype has a count of ten or more. It is likely a read error, because the conserved phenylalanine at the end of the CDR3 is missing. The limits of the CDR3 on the DNA are not certain, so only TCRdb's listed CDR3 is given. The rearrangement joins TRBV27 to TRBJ2-7; the D call in the table, TRBD1, was not verified against the DNA. Per the germline V gene, CDR1 is MNHEY and CDR2 is SMNVEV (reference sequence). The CDR3 length is 11 residues, termini included. The CDR3 reads CASSLTLGRRI.

This clonotype was found many times. This sequence joins TRBV7-2 and TRBJ2-1, with 11 bases identical to TRBD2. CDR1 SGHTA and CDR2 FQGNSA come from the germline V gene. The CDR3 runs to 18 residues. Trimming cost V 5 bases and J 7 bases; bases outside gene matches: 16. CDR3 coding DNA: TGTGCCAGCAGCCTAATAGCGGGGGGGCTATACATTGAGAATGAGCAGTTCTTC. It is translated as CASSLIAGGLYIENEQFF.

This clonotype has at least ten counts. The genes are TRBV9 and TRBJ2-3; D ambiguous. The length of the CDR3 is 13 residues. CDR1 is SGDLS, CDR2 YYNGEE, per germline. The V gene lost 0 bases and the J gene lost 7 bases, with 9 bases spanning the gap. The CDR3 loop is CASSVDQGNTQYF. The CDR3 coding sequence is TGTGCCAGCAGCGTAGATCAAGGAAATACGCAGTATTTT.

This clonotype was seen repeatedly, ten times or more. V is TRBV3-1 and J is TRBJ2-7; D call uncertain. V was clipped by 4 bases and J by 2 bases, with 12 bases between them. The germline V gene encodes CDR1 LGHDT and CDR2 YNNKEL (reference sequence). This CDR3 region has 14 residues. Here the CDR3 reads CASSPGLAPYEQYF. CDR3 sequence (DNA): TGTGCCAGCAGCCCCGGTTTGGCCCCCTACGAGCAGTACTTC.

Many counts were recorded for this clonotype. J is TRBJ2-7 and V is TRBV29-1, with 11 bases matching TRBD1. The CDR3 is 15 residues long. Germline V gene lookup returns CDR1 SQVTM and CDR2 ANQGSEA. V gave up 6 bases and J gave up 4 bases; unmatched junction bases: 11. The CDR3 sequence: CSVATGTGGIYEQYF. CDR3 DNA sequence: TGCAGCGTGGCTACCGGGACAGGGGGGATATACGAGCAGTACTTC.

By share, this clonotype counts as medium-sized (0.01 to 0.1%). V and J are TRBV3-1 and TRBJ1-6; D perhaps matches TRBD1 (5 bases). Trimming pared 1 base from V and 7 bases from J, leaving 11 bases between. Germline CDR1 and CDR2: LGHDT and YNNKEL (reference sequence). This CDR3 region has 15 residues. The CDR3 region is CASSQVGGGNSPLHF. Here the CDR3 DNA reads TGTGCCAGCAGCCAAGTGGGGGGAGGCAATTCACCCCTCCACTTT.

This clonotype was observed a few times. The chain is built from TRBV12-3 or TRBV12-4 and TRBJ2-1; the D is unclear. This CDR3 is built from 12 residues. V was cut by 2 bases and J by 7 bases, with 6 bases left in between. This CDR3 is CASSLLPNEQFF. The CDR3 DNA sequence: TGTGCCAGCAGTTTACTCCCGAATGAGCAGTTCTTC.

The rearrangement links TRBV7-8 to TRBJ2-3; 7 bases match TRBD1. The CDR3 is 15 residues long. Germline lookup yields CDR1 SGHVS and CDR2 FQNEAQ. V lost 5 bases, J lost 3 bases, and 8 bases stayed unmatched. The CDR3 nucleotides read TGTGCCAGCAGCAAGACAGGGTGGGATACAGATACGCAGTATTTT. Translation gives CASSKTGWDTDTQYF.

Ten or more counts support this clonotype. The chain is built from TRBV5-1 and TRBJ1-3; D is unclear. Looked up from germline, CDR1 is SGHRS and CDR2 is YFSETQ. This CDR3 has 16 residues. Trimming took 0 bases from V and 0 from J, leaving 10 bases between them. As DNA, the CDR3 is TGCGCCAGCAGCTTGGATTCAACTAGCTCTGGAAACACCATATATTTT. This gives the protein CASSLDSTSSGNTIYF.

Relative to its sample, this clonotype is medium-sized. This rearrangement joins TRBV6-2 or TRBV6-3 to TRBJ1-1; no clear D gene. V shed 1 base and J shed 8 bases, with 5 bases lying between them. Per the germline V gene, CDR1 is MNHEY and CDR2 is SVGEGT. The CDR3 contains 11 residues. CDR3 bases: TGTGCCAGCAGTTACTGGGGAGAAGCTTTCTTT. Amino acids: CASSYWGEAFF.

This clonotype was seen at least ten times. CDR3 amino acids: CASSVDTSGLSEQYF. The CDR3 nucleotides are TGTGCCAGCAGCGTAGACACTAGCGGGCTCTCCGAGCAGTACTTC. The V gene is TRBV9, the J gene TRBJ2-7, with 9 bases fitting TRBD2. This CDR3 has 15 amino acids. Germline CDR1 is SGDLS and CDR2 is YYNGEE. The V and J ends lost 0 bases and 6 bases, in that order; junction bases with no gene match: 7.

This clonotype has at least ten counts. The chain uses TRBV10-2 and TRBJ1-5, with TRBD1 matching 9 bases. Germline CDR1 and CDR2: WSHSY and SAAADI. This CDR3 region has 12 residues. Trimming took 8 bases from V and 5 from J; bases not matched to a gene: 1. In nucleotides, the CDR3 is TGCGCCAGCCGGGACAGGGATCAGCCCCAGCATTTT. It specifies CASRDRDQPQHF.

This clonotype was counted many times. The chain has TRBV21-1 and TRBJ1-2. TRBV21-1 is listed as a pseudogene. The CDR3 runs to 12 residues. The CDR3 sequence is CASSKADYGYTF. The DNA of the CDR3 is TGTGCCAGCAGCAAAGCAGATTATGGCTACACCTTC.

This clonotype appeared many times. This chain connects TRBV6-5 to TRBJ1-3; 7 bases are shared with TRBD1. Germline V gene sequence: CDR1 MNHEY, CDR2 SVGAGI. The CDR3 has 14 residues. Trimming removed 10 bases from V and 0 bases from J; junction bases left unmatched: 6. CDR3 protein: CATGGGTSGNTIYF. The CDR3 nucleotides read TGTGCCACAGGGGGGGGAACCTCTGGAAACACCATATATTTT.

CDR3 sequence reads: CSAREAAGSSTDTQYF. DNA of the CDR3: TGCAGTGCTAGAGAGGCCGCAGGGAGCAGCACAGATACGCAGTATTTT. The J gene is TRBJ2-3, the V gene TRBV20-1; the D call may be TRBD1 or TRBD2 (5 bases each). V shed 0 bases and J shed 0 bases, with 13 bases lying between them. This CDR3 is built from 16 residues. Germline V CDR1 and CDR2: DFQATT, SNEGSKA (reference sequence).

This clonotype was counted a single time. The chain carries TRBV7-9 and TRBJ2-5, with TRBD1 identical over 9 bases. CDR3 size: 15 residues. V dropped 3 bases and J dropped 3; count of bases not matched to a gene: 5. Germline CDR1 reads SEHNR; CDR2 reads FQNEAQ (reference sequence). CDR3 nucleotide sequence: TGTGCCAGCAGCTTCACGACAGGGGGGGAAGAGACCCAGTACTTC. This gives the protein CASSFTTGGEETQYF. Filled out from reference TRBV7-9 and TRBJ2-5, the complete variable domain reads DTGVSQNPRHKITKRGQNVTFRCDPISEHNRLYWYRQTLGQGPEFLTYFQNEAQLEKSRLLSDRFSAERPKGSFSTLEIQRTEQGDSAMYLCASSFTTGGEETQYFGPGTRLLVL.

This clonotype appeared many times. V is TRBV15 and J is TRBJ2-5, with D uncertain. Trimming shortened V by 0 bases and J by 5 bases, and 7 bases separated the two germline ends. CDR1 is LNHNV and CDR2 is YYDKDF in the germline V gene (reference sequence). The CDR3 contains 13 residues. For the CDR3, the DNA is TGTGCCACCAGCAGAGATCGCCAGGAGACCCAGTACTTC. It yields the protein CATSRDRQETQYF.

This clonotype has just a few counts. V usage is TRBV4-3 and J usage is TRBJ1-3; 9 positions agree with TRBD1. CDR1 is LGHNA, CDR2 YSLEER, per germline. The CDR3 totals 17 residues. The junction had 7 bases not matched to a gene; V was cut back by 0 bases and J by 4 bases. CDR3 in DNA: TGCGCCAGCAGCCAAGACACTCCGGGACAGGGAGGAAACACCATATATTTT. Its protein is CASSQDTPGQGGNTIYF.

Ten or more counts support this clonotype. The rearrangement joins TRBV6-1 to TRBJ1-5; maybe TRBD1 (5 bases). V was cut by 6 bases and J by 1 base, with 16 bases left in between. Looked up from germline, CDR1 is MNHNS and CDR2 is SASEGT. The CDR3 is 16 amino acids. The DNA for the CDR3 is TGTGCCAGCAGACCTATCTCGGAGGGGAGCAATCAGCCCCAGCATTTT. Residues: CASRPISEGSNQPQHF.

This clonotype appeared many times. This rearrangement joins TRBV7-3 to TRBJ1-1, with D unresolved. Germline loops: CDR1 SGHTA, CDR2 FQGTGA. The CDR3 has 15 residues. V was trimmed by 2 bases and J by 1 base, leaving 11 bases between them. This CDR3 is CASSLLVSSNTEAFF. CDR3 sequence (DNA): TGTGCCAGCAGCTTATTAGTCAGTTCGAACACTGAAGCTTTCTTT.

This clonotype is judged medium-sized (0.01 to 0.1%). The gene calls are TRBV12-3 or TRBV12-4 and TRBJ2-1; 7 nucleotides align to TRBD2. This CDR3 comprises 13 residues. With V trimmed by 6 bases and J by 9 bases, 8 bases remained unmatched. The CDR3 coding sequence is TGTGCCAGCAGCTCTCAATCGGGGGGTGAGCAGTTCTTC. Translating it yields CASSSQSGGEQFF.

This clonotype turned up a few times. The chain is built from TRBV30 and TRBJ1-2, with D perhaps matching TRBD1 (6 bases). The length of the CDR3 is 11 residues. The V and J ends lost 8 bases and 7 bases respectively, with 14 bases between them. The germline V gene encodes CDR1 GTSNPN and CDR2 SVGIG (reference sequence). CDR3 protein: CAGAGDGGYTF. CDR3 sequence (DNA): TGTGCCGGAGCAGGGGACGGTGGCTACACCTTC.

This clonotype occurred many times. V usage is TRBV19 and J usage is TRBJ1-2; 8 nucleotides align to TRBD1. The V gene end was trimmed by 1 base and the J gene end by 2 bases; junction bases not matched to a gene: 6. The V gene's germline CDR1 is LNHDA and CDR2 SQIVND (reference sequence). The CDR3 covers 16 residues. DNA for the CDR3: TGTGCCAGTAGTATAGCTCGGGACAGGATAAACTATGGCTACACCTTC. It yields the protein CASSIARDRINYGYTF.

V gene TRBV3-1 combines with J gene TRBJ2-1; maybe TRBD2 (7 bases). Trimming took 1 base from V and 9 from J, leaving 16 bases between them. Germline V gene data show CDR1 as LGHDT and CDR2 as YNNKEL (reference sequence). The CDR3 sequence is 15 residues long. In DNA form, the CDR3 reads TGTGCCAGCAGCCAAGGTCTGGGGGGGCTTGGTGAGCAGTTCTTC. It is translated as CASSQGLGGLGEQFF.

The gene calls are TRBV7-3 and TRBJ2-3, with D perhaps matching TRBD1 (5 bases). CDR1 is SGHTA, CDR2 FQGTGA, per germline. V dropped 4 bases and J dropped 5 bases, with 16 bases sitting between them. This CDR3 has 15 amino acids. CDR3 protein: CASSSAGLARDTQYF. CDR3 sequence (DNA): TGTGCCAGCAGCTCCGCAGGGTTGGCTAGAGATACGCAGTATTTT.

This clonotype was seen at least ten times. The CDR3 region is CASKRQVGGTMNQPQHF. The CDR3 nucleotides are TGTGCCAGCAAAAGACAGGTTGGGGGAACTATGAATCAGCCCCAGCATTTT. This chain links TRBV6-1 with TRBJ1-5, with a tentative D call TRBD1 (6 bases). V lost 7 bases to trimming and J lost 4 bases, with 23 bases between them. The CDR3 has 17 residues. Per germline, CDR1 MNHNS and CDR2 SASEGT.

V is TRBV7-2 and J is TRBJ1-4; D ambiguous. The CDR3 is 14 residues long. Germline V CDR1 and CDR2: SGHTA, FQGNSA. The ends were cut back, 8 bases at V and 11 bases at J, with 21 bases in the middle. The CDR3 bases are TGTGCCAGCCGCCCCTCCCCAGCGGCTATGAAACTGTTTTTT. It translates to CASRPSPAAMKLFF.

At least ten counts were recorded for this clonotype. The rearrangement links TRBV29-1 to TRBJ1-1, with TRBD1 matching over 7 bases. The CDR3 runs 20 residues. The junction had 24 bases not matched to a gene; V was cut back by 4 bases and J by 1 base. Per germline, CDR1 SQVTM and CDR2 ANQGSEA. The CDR3 loop is CSVGGRGDSGTATWNTEAFF. The CDR3 DNA sequence: TGCAGCGTTGGAGGGAGAGGGGACTCCGGGACAGCTACATGGAACACTGAAGCTTTCTTT. The variable domain in full, with the rest retrieved from reference TRBV29-1 and TRBJ1-1, is SAVISQKPSRDICQRGTSLTIQCQVDSQVTMMFWYRQQPGQSLTLIATANQGSEATYESGFVIDKFPISRPNLTFSTLTVSNMSPEDSSIYLCSVGGRGDSGTATWNTEAFFGQGTRLTVV.

V and J are TRBV15 and TRBJ1-1; D gene ambiguous. V gave up 0 bases and J gave up 1 base, with 6 bases separating them. The CDR3 covers 14 residues. Germline loops: CDR1 LNHNV, CDR2 YYDKDF (reference sequence). Written as DNA, the CDR3 is TGTGCCACCAGCAGAGATTCCGCGAACACTGAAGCTTTCTTT. Translated: CATSRDSANTEAFF.